Presented here are 12 T cell receptor beta chains from one specimen sequenced in a study of response to subunit inactivated influenza vaccine. TCRdb analysed the RT-PCR reads with MiXCR anew, one entry per CDR3 protein. Of 590,000 or so distinct CDR3 sequences listed, about 14% are singletons. Sequenced material: PBMCs from blood, taken roughly 2 weeks before vaccination. These receptors were taken from a man aged 45 to 65 who received an inactivated influenza vaccine.

V and J are TRBV3-1 and TRBJ2-4, with 7 bases lining up with TRBD2. Germline assignment: CDR1 LGHDT and CDR2 YNNKEL (reference sequence). With 1 base clipped from V and 6 bases from J, the junction kept 9 bases outside the gene matches. The CDR3 consists of 16 residues. The CDR3 region has the DNA TGTGCCAGCAGCCAAGGTGATACAGCGGGGTTAAACATTCAGTACTTC. Its translation is CASSQGDTAGLNIQYF.

This clonotype was observed at least ten times. The rearrangement joins TRBV5-1 to TRBJ1-1, with D perhaps TRBD1 (6 bases). Germline V gives CDR1 SGHRS, CDR2 YFSETQ. Trimming cost V 0 bases and J 4 bases, with 13 bases left between them. The CDR3 covers 15 residues. The CDR3 DNA reads TGCGCCAGCAGCTTGGAACAGGGTGGTTCCACTGAAGCTTTCTTT. Protein sequence: CASSLEQGGSTEAFF.

Only a few counts were recorded for this clonotype. The chain employs TRBV7-2 and TRBJ2-5; 7 bases match TRBD2. CDR3 length: 16 amino acids. Germline CDR1 and CDR2: SGHTA and FQGNSA. The V and J ends lost 0 bases and 5 bases, in that order; junction bases with no gene match: 9. CDR3 DNA: TGTGCCAGCAGCTTAGCCGGCGGGGGACGCTTTGAGACCCAGTACTTC. Translating it yields CASSLAGGGRFETQYF.

CDR3 loop: CASSFHRGNTEAFF. CDR3 coding DNA: TGTGCCAGCAGCTTCCACAGGGGCAACACTGAAGCTTTCTTT. V gene TRBV7-2 combines with J gene TRBJ1-1; 7 bases line up with TRBD1. Looked up from germline, CDR1 is SGHTA and CDR2 is FQGNSA. The CDR3 is 14 amino acids. After removal of 3 bases from V and 2 bases from J, the junction contained 3 bases not matched to a gene. Full variable domain (outside the CDR3, taken from reference TRBV7-2 and TRBJ1-1): GAGVSQSPSNKVTEKGKDVELRCDPISGHTALYWYRQSLGQGLEFLIYFQGNSAPDKSGLPSDRFSAERTGGSVSTLTIQRTQQEDSAVYLCASSFHRGNTEAFFGQGTRLTVV.

This clonotype was detected a few times. The J gene is TRBJ2-5, the V gene TRBV20-1; perhaps TRBD1 as D (5 bases). CDR1 and CDR2 from the germline V gene are DFQATT and SNEGSKA (reference sequence). CDR3 length: 14 amino acids. Between the trimmed V and J ends, which lost 5 bases and 2 bases, there was a span of 15 bases. CDR3 nucleotides: TGCAGTGCTGCCGACTCAGGGTTGCAAGAGACCCAGTACTTC. It is translated as CSAADSGLQETQYF.

The rearrangement joins TRBV6-1 to TRBJ2-1; D unclear. This CDR3 comprises 13 residues. CDR1 is MNHNS and CDR2 is SASEGT in the germline V gene. Trimming cost V 5 bases and J 6 bases, with 11 bases left between them. The CDR3 DNA reads TGTGCCAGCAGTCAGAAGTGGGGCAATGAGCAGTTCTTC. This codes for CASSQKWGNEQFF.

The sample holds a few counts of this clonotype. This chain connects TRBV29-1 to TRBJ2-3; TRBD2 aligns across 8 bases. The germline gives CDR1 SQVTM, CDR2 ANQGSEA. The V and J ends lost 7 bases and 2 bases, in that order; junction bases with no gene match: 14. CDR3 length equals 16 residues. Here the CDR3 DNA reads TGCAGCGGATCGCGGGCCCCGGGAGGGCACACAGATACGCAGTATTTT. Encoded protein: CSGSRAPGGHTDTQYF.

In this sample, this clonotype turned up many times. The rearrangement joins TRBV20-1 to TRBJ1-1, with 9 positions matching TRBD1. Germline V lookup: CDR1 DFQATT, CDR2 SNEGSKA (reference sequence). CDR3 length: 15 amino acids. The ends lost 1 base at V and 4 bases at J; junction bases unmatched: 7. Here the CDR3 DNA reads TGCAGTGCTAGAGTTGGGAACAGGGGGCTCACTGAAGCTTTCTTT. Its protein product is CSARVGNRGLTEAFF.

V and J are TRBV12-3 or TRBV12-4 and TRBJ2-7; 8 bases are shared with TRBD2. V lost 1 base and J lost 6; bases outside the gene matches: 5. CDR3 size: 14 residues. CDR3 amino acids: CASSLVGGGSEQYF. The CDR3 DNA reads as TGTGCCAGCAGTTTAGTCGGGGGGGGTAGCGAGCAGTACTTC.

This clonotype has just a few counts. V gene TRBV5-1 combines with J gene TRBJ2-3; no clear D. V lost 0 bases and J 1 base, leaving 9 bases between the germline ends. Germline lookup yields CDR1 SGHRS and CDR2 YFSETQ. The CDR3 loop spans 15 amino acids. The CDR3 spells CASSLGLTGTDTQYF. The CDR3 DNA reads TGCGCCAGCAGCTTGGGCCTAACCGGCACAGATACGCAGTATTTT.

This clonotype has a handful of counts. No DNA is shown, since the ends of the CDR3 on it are uncertain; the CDR3 is the one TCRdb lists. This chain's CDR3 is CASSADPSTLGYTF. The chain links TRBV5-1 to TRBJ1-2. The CDR3 has 14 amino acids, counting both end residues. Germline V CDR1 and CDR2: SGHRS, YFSETQ.

V gene TRBV6-5 combines with J gene TRBJ2-2; TRBD2 matches at 10 bases. CDR3 length: 18 residues. Germline-derived CDR1 and CDR2 are MNHEY and SVGAGI. The ends lost 0 bases at V and 7 bases at J; junction bases unmatched: 11. The chain's CDR3 is CASSYSIFGAGGIGELFF. CDR3 nucleotides: TGTGCCAGCAGTTACTCGATTTTCGGAGCGGGGGGGATCGGGGAGCTGTTTTTT.